These T cell receptor beta chains were read from a single sample in a study of blood T cells in healthy people across ages. TCRdb ran MiXCR on the 5' RACE reads and lists one entry per CDR3 protein. The table lists about 940,000 distinct CDR3 sequences, around 48% of them singletons. Material: blood. The receptors derive from a man aged 25 to 40 in good health. The CDR3 runs from the conserved cysteine through the conserved F or W. A D gene is named only where the DNA matches it firmly. A clone size is listed for some rows: how often the clone was seen (once, few, many), or a class if it is expanded.

J gene | D gene | clone size | V gene | CDR3 DNA | CDR3 protein
TRBJ1-5 | TRBD1 | - | TRBV6-5 | TGTGCCAGCAGTGAACAGGGGACTCTCAATCAGCCCCAGCATTTT | CASSEQGTLNQPQHF
TRBJ2-6 | - | - | TRBV29-1 | TGCAGCGTTGCGGAGGGGGCCAACGTCCTGACTTTC | CSVAEGANVLTF
TRBJ2-5 | TRBD2 | - | TRBV7-6 | TGTGCCAGCAGCTTATTTACGGGGGGTCGAGAGACCCAGTACTTC | CASSLFTGGRETQYF
TRBJ1-6 | - | few | TRBV12-3/TRBV12-4 | TGTGCCAGCAGTTGGGGAGGCTATGGTAATTCACCCCTCCACTTT | CASSWGGYGNSPLHF
TRBJ2-7 | TRBD1 | - | TRBV11-2 | TGTGCCAGCAGCTTAGACGTCTGGGGACAGGGGATGGGTGAGCAGTACTTC | CASSLDVWGQGMGEQYF
TRBJ2-5 | TRBD1 | - | TRBV29-1 | TGCAGCGCCGGACAGGCGATACAAGCGACCCAGTACTTC | CSAGQAIQATQYF
TRBJ2-5 | TRBD1 | - | TRBV29-1 | TGCAGCGGGACCCTTATTGGGACAGCAGAGACCCAGTACTTC | CSGTLIGTAETQYF
TRBJ2-1 | - | - | TRBV5-1 | TGCGCCAGCAGCTTGGGTGGATCGACCACTGAGCAGTTCTTC | CASSLGGSTTEQFF
TRBJ2-5 | - | - | TRBV5-1 | TGCGCCAGCAGTCCCAACGGGGAGCGGTTGGAGACCCAGTACTTC | CASSPNGERLETQYF
TRBJ2-1 | TRBD2 | - | TRBV7-2 | TGTGCCAGCAGCGCCGGCGGGGGGGCCAGAAATGAGCAGTTCTTC | CASSAGGGARNEQFF
TRBJ2-7 | - | - | TRBV5-1 | TGCGCCAGCAGCTTGGCGGCGGGCAGGAAATACGAGCAGTACTTC | CASSLAAGRKYEQYF
TRBJ2-3 | - | - | TRBV2 | TGTGCCAGCAGTGGGGACTGGGCAGATACGCAGTATTTT | CASSGDWADTQYF
TRBJ2-3 | TRBD2 | few | TRBV12-3/TRBV12-4 | TGTGCCAGCAGCCGACTAGCGGGGAGTAGCACAGATACGCAGTATTTT | CASSRLAGSSTDTQYF
TRBJ2-7 | - | few | TRBV6-2/TRBV6-3 | TGTGCCAGCACCTCGGGGGCAGGTGGCTACGAGCAGTACTTC | CASTSGAGGYEQYF
TRBJ2-3 | TRBD2 | - | TRBV10-3 | TGTGCCATCAATGAGCGGGGGGGCGAAGATACGCAGTATTTT | CAINERGGEDTQYF
TRBJ2-7 | - | - | TRBV28 | TGTGCCAGCAGACCCACCGGACAGTCCTACGAGCAGTACTTC | CASRPTGQSYEQYF
TRBJ1-2 | - | - | TRBV12-3/TRBV12-4 | TGTGCCAGCGGCACAGCCGGGAACTATGGCTACACCTTC | CASGTAGNYGYTF
TRBJ1-1 | - | - | TRBV1 | TGCACCAGCAGCCAAGATAAACAGAGGAACACTGAAGCTTTCTTT | CTSSQDKQRNTEAFF
TRBJ2-7 | TRBD1 | few | TRBV24-1 | TGTGCCACCAGTGATGGCGACAGGGTCGAGCAGTACTTC | CATSDGDRVEQYF
TRBJ2-7 | TRBD1 | few | TRBV4-3 | TGCGCCAGCAGCCAAGATGAGGGGACAGACTACGAGCAGTACTTC | CASSQDEGTDYEQYF
TRBJ2-4 | - | few | TRBV12-3/TRBV12-4 | TGTGCCAGCACCTTCGAGGGAGGGGGAAGAAACAAAAACATTCAGTACTTC | CASTFEGGGRNKNIQYF
TRBJ2-7 | - | - | TRBV20-1 | TGCAGTGCTAGTCTGGGGACAAGGTACGAGCAGTACTTC | CSASLGTRYEQYF
TRBJ1-2 | - | - | TRBV5-6 | TGTGCCAGCAGCTACGCGACAGTCCCCACGGACTATGGCTACACCTTC | CASSYATVPTDYGYTF
TRBJ2-2 | - | few | TRBV6-4 | TGTGCCAGCAGTGCCGAATCCACCGGGGAGCTGTTTTTT | CASSAESTGELFF
TRBJ2-4 | - | many | TRBV11-2 | TGTGCCAGCAGCTTAGATGTGACTTGGGGCATTCAGTACTTC | CASSLDVTWGIQYF
TRBJ1-6 | - | - | TRBV6-5 | TGTGCCAGCAGTTTCGACCGGACAAGGGGTTCACCCCTCCACTTT | CASSFDRTRGSPLHF
TRBJ2-2 | - | - | TRBV28 | TGTGCCAGCAAATCACACAGGGAAGGTCCCGGGGAGCTGTTTTTT | CASKSHREGPGELFF
TRBJ2-3 | TRBD1 | few | TRBV9 | TGTGCCAGCAGCCCAGAGGGACAGTGGAAGGGCACAGATACGCAGTATTTT | CASSPEGQWKGTDTQYF
TRBJ1-1 | - | few | TRBV9 | TGTGCCAGCAGCGTAGTGTTGGGTTCCGCGACTTTCTTT | CASSVVLGSATFF
TRBJ2-7 | TRBD1 | - | TRBV2 | TGTGCCAGCAGTGAGGCGGACAGGGGGTTCTACGAGCAGTACTTC | CASSEADRGFYEQYF
TRBJ2-7 | TRBD1 | - | TRBV29-1 | TGCAGCACCTACAGGGGCAACTACGAGCAGTACTTC | CSTYRGNYEQYF
TRBJ2-2 | TRBD1 | - | TRBV7-2 | TGTGCCAGCAGATACACGACAGGGTGGACCGGGGAGCTGTTTTTT | CASRYTTGWTGELFF
TRBJ2-1 | - | - | TRBV20-1 | TGCAGTGCTAGGGGGGGACCTAGCTCCTACAATGAGCAGTTCTTC | CSARGGPSSYNEQFF
TRBJ2-1 | - | - | TRBV2 | TGTGCCAGCTATGAAAATGAGCAGTTCTTC | CASYENEQFF
TRBJ2-2 | - | - | TRBV12-3/TRBV12-4 | TGTGCCAGCAGGCCCGGGACCGCGAACACCGGGGAGCTGTTTTTT | CASRPGTANTGELFF
TRBJ2-1 | - | - | TRBV21-1 | TGTGCCAGCAGCAAAGCTTCTAGTACGGGACAGGGGCTCAATGAGCAGTTCTTC | CASSKASSTGQGLNEQFF
TRBJ2-7 | - | - | TRBV7-2 | TGTGCCAGCACCTTCGACAGCAATCCCTCCTACGAGCAGTACTTC | CASTFDSNPSYEQYF
TRBJ1-6 | TRBD1 | - | TRBV7-2 | TGTGCCAGCAGCTTCGAAGGACAGGGTTATTCACCCCTCCACTTT | CASSFEGQGYSPLHF
TRBJ2-5 | TRBD1 | - | TRBV12-3/TRBV12-4 | TGTGCCAGCAGCACAGGGACAGGGAAAGAGACCCAGTACTTC | CASSTGTGKETQYF
TRBJ2-1 | - | - | TRBV9 | TGTGCCAGCAGCGGACTTTCCTACAATGAGCAGTTCTTC | CASSGLSYNEQFF
TRBJ2-7 | TRBD2 | - | TRBV20-1 | TGCAGTGCTAGAGAAGGCCTAGGACTAGCGGGGATCTCCCCCTACGAGCAGTACTTC | CSAREGLGLAGISPYEQYF
TRBJ2-7 | - | - | TRBV4-2 | TGTGCCAGCAGCCCCATAACCCGGGGGTCCTCCTACGAGCAGTACTTC | CASSPITRGSSYEQYF
TRBJ1-1 | - | - | TRBV3-1 | TGTGCCAGCAGCTCCGACTGGGATGAAGCTTTCTTT | CASSSDWDEAFF
TRBJ2-7 | TRBD2 | once | TRBV11-2 | TGTGCCAGCAGCTCCACTAGCGGGAGTGTCTACGAGCAGTACTTC | CASSSTSGSVYEQYF
TRBJ2-5 | - | - | TRBV6-4 | TGTGCCAGAAACAGGAGGGAGACCCAGTACTTC | CARNRRETQYF
TRBJ2-3 | - | - | TRBV29-1 | TGCAGCGTTGATAGAGGTTTGGCAGATACGCAGTATTTT | CSVDRGLADTQYF
TRBJ2-1 | - | few | TRBV20-1 | TGCAGTGCTAGAACTCCATTCGCGCGGGAAGAGCAGTTCTTC | CSARTPFAREEQFF
TRBJ2-5 | - | few | TRBV12-5 | TGTGCTAGTGGTACCAGCGACGGGGAAGAGACCCAGTACTTC | CASGTSDGEETQYF
TRBJ1-2 | - | - | TRBV7-9 | TGTGCCAGCAGCTTCTCAATACCTAACTATGGCTACACCTTC | CASSFSIPNYGYTF
TRBJ1-2 | TRBD1 | - | TRBV11-3 | TGTGCCAGCAGCTTATCAGCCGGGACAGCGCGCTATGGCTACACCTTC | CASSLSAGTARYGYTF
TRBJ2-7 | - | - | TRBV4-2 | TGTGCCAGTAGCCAAGCCCGTTCGAGCGGCTGCGAGCAGTACTTC | CASSQARSSGCEQYF
TRBJ1-1 | - | - | TRBV30 | TGTGCCTGGGAAGGGGGAACGTACACTGAAGCTTTCTTT | CAWEGGTYTEAFF
TRBJ1-4 | TRBD1 | - | TRBV28 | TGTGCCAGCAGTCGGACAGGGGCCCCTAATGAAAAACTGTTTTTT | CASSRTGAPNEKLFF
TRBJ1-5 | - | - | TRBV4-2 | TGTGCCAGCAGCCAAGATGAAGGGTCCAATCAGCCCCAGCATTTT | CASSQDEGSNQPQHF
TRBJ2-7 | - | - | TRBV29-1 | TGCAGCGTGAGGGGGGACCGAGGAGAGCAGTGCTTC | CSVRGDRGEQCF
TRBJ2-7 | - | many | TRBV29-1 | TGCAGCGTGATTTTACCGGGCCCAACCGCCTACGAGCAGTACTTC | CSVILPGPTAYEQYF
TRBJ1-2 | TRBD1 | - | TRBV6-6 | TGTGCCAGCAGCCGCGACAGGGTCTATGGCTACACCTTC | CASSRDRVYGYTF
TRBJ1-1 | - | - | TRBV29-1 | TGCAGCGTTGAGAACGCAGGGAAGAACACTGAAGCTTTCTTT | CSVENAGKNTEAFF
TRBJ2-1 | TRBD1 | - | TRBV4-3 | TGCGCCAGCAGCCAAGTGGCACAGGGGGGCGAGCAGTTCTTC | CASSQVAQGGEQFF